This TCR beta chain was recorded in a study of tissue T cells after allogeneic stem cell transplantation. Documented time point: mouse harvest day 7 after allogeneic transplant. Mouse grafts combined 10^7 T-cell-depleted bone marrow cells with 10^6 splenic CD5+ T cells. Method: immunoSEQ multiplex PCR; TCRdb's copy keeps in-frame clones and lacks some. The repertoire holds several thousand clones, with around 50% as singletons. This clone appeared a few times. The listed genes are named as in mouse. The observed sequence ends 1 residue before the CDR3 terminus, with the missing tail filled in from the germline J gene. The junction had 0 bases not matched to a gene; V was cut back by 3 bases and J by 0 bases. CDR1 is SGHND, CDR2 FRSKSL, per germline. This CDR3 has 15 amino acids.

The receptor was isolated from a female BALB/c mouse given C57BL/6 T cells with graft-versus-host disease after an allogeneic hematopoietic cell transplant. Sample: lymph node tissue. The V call is TRBV15, the J call TRBJ2-2, with TRBD1 identical over 8 bases. Incomplete CDR3 DNA: TGTGCCAGCAGTTTGGACAGGGCAAACACCGGGCAGCTCTAC. Its protein is CASSLDRANTGQLY. The whole CDR3 protein is CASSLDRANTGQLYF.